These 4 T cell receptor beta chains were all obtained from the same sample, sequenced in a study of blood T cell repertoires in COVID-19. The data were produced by immunoSEQ multiplex PCR, yet TCRdb's version contains in-frame clones alone and is incomplete. This table has about 220,000 clones, more than 70% appearing once. Sequences were obtained from PBMCs or T cells enriched from blood (not recorded which). Source of these receptors: a woman aged 40 to 49 with acute COVID-19.

The chain has TRBV6-2 or TRBV6-3 and TRBJ2-7, with TRBD1 matching over 10 bases. Germline CDR1 and CDR2: MNHEY and SVGEGT. The CDR3 is made up of 17 amino acids. V shed 6 bases, J shed 1 base, and the junction held 12 bases outside the gene matches. The CDR3 nucleotides read TGTGCCAGCAGCCAGCACAGGACAGGGGGAGGGTCCTACGAGCAGTACTTC. Translating it yields CASSQHRTGGGSYEQYF.

V is TRBV5-4 and J is TRBJ2-5, with 8 nucleotides matching TRBD1. Per the germline V gene, CDR1 is SGHNT and CDR2 is YYREEE (reference sequence). The junction had 8 bases not matched to a gene; V was cut back by 3 bases and J by 1 base. This CDR3 has 16 residues. The CDR3 reads CASSWRDQGAQETQYF. The DNA for the CDR3 is TGTGCCAGCAGCTGGAGGGATCAGGGGGCCCAAGAGACCCAGTACTTC.

The rearrangement joins TRBV7-9 to TRBJ2-3; tentative D call: TRBD2 (5 bases). The length of the CDR3 is 15 residues. V dropped 1 base and J dropped 2 bases, with 10 bases sitting between them. Germline V CDR1 and CDR2: SEHNR, FQNEAQ (reference sequence). CDR3 nucleotides: TGTGCCAGCAGCTTAGAGCTAGCACACACAGATACGCAGTATTTT. Its protein product is CASSLELAHTDTQYF.

The chain's CDR3 is CASSPTPTQAYEQYF. The CDR3 region has the DNA TGTGCCAGCAGCCCGACGCCGACACAAGCCTACGAGCAGTACTTC. This chain joins TRBV7-9 and TRBJ2-7; no clear D gene. This CDR3 is built from 15 residues. The V end was cut by 5 bases, the J end by 2 bases, with 16 bases between. CDR1 SEHNR and CDR2 FQNEAQ come from the germline V gene (reference sequence).